Listed here are 16 T cell receptor beta chains from one sample, sequenced in a study of blood T cell repertoires in COVID-19. Assay used: immunoSEQ multiplex PCR; TCRdb lists only in-frame clones, some missing. The repertoire has about 120,000 clones, roughly four fifths of them found once; the top ten carry 15% to 20%. What was sequenced was peripheral blood. The origin of the receptors is a man younger than 45 with COVID-19, enrolled during active disease.

The genes are TRBV5-1 and TRBJ1-2; TRBD1 might be the D (6 bases). The CDR3 spans 16 residues. The germline V gene encodes CDR1 SGHRS and CDR2 YFSETQ. The germline V and J ends were trimmed by 0 bases and 8 bases, with 20 bases remaining between them. The CDR3 sequence: CASSLETDPTRGGYTF. The CDR3 DNA sequence: TGCGCCAGCAGCTTGGAGACGGACCCAACTAGGGGGGGCTACACCTTC. The full variable domain, rest sourced from reference TRBV5-1 and TRBJ1-2, is KAGVTQTPRYLIKTRGQQVTLSCSPISGHRSVSWYQQTPGQGLQFLFEYFSETQRNKGNFPGRFSGRQFSNSRSEMNVSTLELGDSALYLCASSLETDPTRGGYTFGSGTRLTVV.

The V call is TRBV27, the J call TRBJ1-2, with TRBD1 as a possible D gene (5 bases). This CDR3 comprises 17 residues. V lost 0 bases and J lost 1, with 15 bases in between. Germline loops: CDR1 MNHEY, CDR2 SMNVEV (reference sequence). The CDR3 is CASSLSRAGNNNYGYTF. CDR3 sequence (DNA): TGTGCCAGCAGTTTATCTCGGGCAGGGAACAATAACTATGGCTACACCTTC.

The rearrangement uses TRBV28 and TRBJ2-3; 14 positions match TRBD2. The V gene's germline CDR1 is MDHEN and CDR2 SYDVKM. This CDR3 contains 16 residues. V lost 6 bases to trimming and J lost 1 base; unmatched junction nucleotides: 3. The CDR3 reads CASRTSGGAGTDTQYF. The DNA for the CDR3 is TGTGCCAGCAGGACTAGCGGGGGGGCCGGCACAGATACGCAGTATTTT.

This rearrangement joins TRBV19 to TRBJ2-7, with D possibly matching TRBD2 (6 bases). CDR1 and CDR2 (germline): LNHDA, SQIVND (reference sequence). The CDR3 length is 12 residues. V lost 5 bases to trimming and J lost 6 bases, with 11 bases between them. CDR3 loop: CASSLEGREQYF. CDR3 nucleotides: TGTGCCAGTAGTCTGGAGGGTCGCGAGCAGTACTTC.

CDR3 sequence reads: CASSNTGLAGKETQYF. The CDR3 DNA reads as TGTGCCAGCAGCAATACGGGACTAGCGGGGAAAGAGACCCAGTACTTC. The rearrangement joins TRBV21-1 to TRBJ2-5; the table's TRBD2 call for D was not verified on the DNA. TRBV21-1 is shown as a pseudogene. The CDR3 extends over 16 amino acids.

This chain connects TRBV6-6 to TRBJ2-7, with a possible D match to TRBD2 (6 bases). V lost 6 bases and J 9 bases, leaving 15 bases between the germline ends. The CDR3 is 12 amino acids. Germline V gene lookup returns CDR1 MNHNY and CDR2 SVGAGI (reference sequence). The CDR3 sequence is CASSRDSEGQYF. As DNA, the CDR3 is TGTGCCAGCAGCCGGGACTCAGAGGGGCAGTACTTC.

The chain carries TRBV6-5 and TRBJ1-1, with D unresolved. Trimming shortened V by 7 bases and J by 6 bases, and 18 bases separated the two germline ends. There are 14 residues in the CDR3. From germline, CDR1 is MNHEY and CDR2 SVGAGI. CDR3 protein: CASTVVESRAEAFF. CDR3 sequence (DNA): TGTGCCAGCACTGTGGTAGAATCACGGGCTGAAGCTTTCTTT.

This clone has just one count. V usage is TRBV7-9 and J usage is TRBJ1-4, with no clear D. Germline CDR1 SEHNR, CDR2 FQNEAQ (reference sequence). With 4 bases removed from V and 7 bases from J, the gap between germline ends came to 7 bases. The CDR3 length is 12 residues. Here the CDR3 reads CASSSSSEKLFF. The CDR3 DNA is TGTGCCAGCAGCTCCTCTAGTGAAAAACTGTTTTTT.

The chain carries TRBV25-1 and TRBJ2-2; 10 bases align to TRBD2. This CDR3 region has 15 residues. The ends lost 2 bases at V and 3 bases at J; junction bases unmatched: 0. CDR1 and CDR2 from the germline V gene are MGHDK and SYGVNS. For the CDR3, the DNA is TGTGCCAGCAGTGAACTAGCGGGAGACACCGGGGAGCTGTTTTTT. Its translation is CASSELAGDTGELFF.

This sequence joins TRBV29-1 and TRBJ2-1, with TRBD2 matching over 9 bases. The CDR3 covers 15 residues. Trimming removed 6 bases from V and 5 bases from J; junction bases left unmatched: 11. Germline assignment: CDR1 SQVTM and CDR2 ANQGSEA. The CDR3 region is CSVAGGRWPDNEQFF. The DNA of the CDR3 is TGCAGCGTAGCGGGAGGAAGGTGGCCCGACAATGAGCAGTTCTTC.

This rearrangement joins TRBV9 to TRBJ1-5; the match to TRBD1 covers 9 bases. Trimming removed 4 bases from V and 6 bases from J; junction bases left unmatched: 8. The CDR3 runs to 15 residues. Germline-derived CDR1 and CDR2 are SGDLS and YYNGEE. The CDR3 loop reads CASSQTGGGSQPQHF. The CDR3 DNA reads as TGTGCCAGCAGCCAGACAGGGGGGGGCAGTCAGCCCCAGCATTTT. The variable domain in full, with the rest retrieved from reference TRBV9 and TRBJ1-5, is DSGVTQTPKHLITATGQRVTLRCSPRSGDLSVYWYQQSLDQGLQFLIQYYNGEERAKGNILERFSAQQFPDLHSELNLSSLELGDSALYFCASSQTGGGSQPQHFGDGTRLSIL.

The CDR3 sequence is CASSEDRGGTEAFF. The CDR3 bases are TGTGCCAGCAGTGAAGACAGGGGAGGAACTGAAGCTTTCTTT. The chain is built from TRBV6-1 and TRBJ1-1; TRBD1 matches 7 bases. Germline CDR1 MNHNS, CDR2 SASEGT. V gave up 1 base and J gave up 5 bases; unmatched junction bases: 4. This CDR3 has 14 residues.

CDR3 bases: TGTGCCAGCAGCGTAGAGGCGCAGGGTGGAACCAAAAACATTCAGTACTTC. As protein: CASSVEAQGGTKNIQYF. The chain has TRBV7-8 and TRBJ2-4; D may be TRBD1 (5 bases). Germline CDR1 reads SGHVS; CDR2 reads FQNEAQ. V was pared by 5 bases and J by 2 bases, with 19 bases between. The CDR3 totals 17 residues. Based on the CDR3 plus reference TRBV7-8 and TRBJ2-4, the full variable domain is GAGVSQSPRYKVAKRGQDVALRCDPISGHVSLFWYQQALGQGPEFLTYFQNEAQLDKSGLPSDRFFAERPEGSVSTLKIQRTQQEDSAVYLCASSVEAQGGTKNIQYFGAGTRLSVL.

This sequence joins TRBV27 and TRBJ2-7; 7 bases fit TRBD2. V was pared by 8 bases and J by 0 bases, with 10 bases of the junction left unmatched. The CDR3 has 15 amino acids. CDR1 and CDR2 (germline): MNHEY, SMNVEV (reference sequence). DNA for the CDR3: TGTGCCAGCGGTAGCGGGCCAATTAGCTCCTACGAGCAGTACTTC. It yields the protein CASGSGPISSYEQYF.

Note on this clone: This could be a read error, since a much larger clone is one nucleotide away. The rearrangement links TRBV7-8 to TRBJ1-1; no reliable D call. Trimming took off 2 bases at V and 4 bases at J, with 5 bases between the two ends. Germline V CDR1 and CDR2: SGHVS, FQNEAQ. CDR3 length: 12 residues. The DNA of the CDR3 is TGTGCCAGCAGCTTAATCGGCACTGAAGCTTTCTTT. It specifies CASSLIGTEAFF.

The chain recombines TRBV18 with TRBJ2-7; D ambiguous. This CDR3 contains 14 residues. Germline CDR1 is KGHSH and CDR2 is LQKENI. Trimming took off 0 bases at V and 2 bases at J, with 8 bases between the two ends. The CDR3 region has the DNA TGTGCCAGCTCACCACCTCAGGTTACCTACGAGCAGTACTTC. It specifies CASSPPQVTYEQYF.